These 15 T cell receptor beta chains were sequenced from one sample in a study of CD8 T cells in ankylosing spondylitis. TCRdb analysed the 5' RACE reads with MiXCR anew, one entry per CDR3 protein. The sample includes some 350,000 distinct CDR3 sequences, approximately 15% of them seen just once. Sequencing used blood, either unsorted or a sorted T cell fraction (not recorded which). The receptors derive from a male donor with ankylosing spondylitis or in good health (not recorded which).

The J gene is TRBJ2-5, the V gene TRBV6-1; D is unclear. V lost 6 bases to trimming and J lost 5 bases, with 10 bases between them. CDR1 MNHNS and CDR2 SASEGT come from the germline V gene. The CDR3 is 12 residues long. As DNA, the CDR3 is TGTGCCAGCAGCCGCTATGGGGAGACCCAGTACTTC. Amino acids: CASSRYGETQYF.

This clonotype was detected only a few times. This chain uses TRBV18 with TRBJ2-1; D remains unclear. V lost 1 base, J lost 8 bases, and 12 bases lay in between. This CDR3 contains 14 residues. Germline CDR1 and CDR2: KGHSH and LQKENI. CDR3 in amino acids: CASSPLPDTHEQFF. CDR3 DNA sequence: TGTGCCAGCTCACCACTCCCGGATACGCATGAGCAGTTCTTC.

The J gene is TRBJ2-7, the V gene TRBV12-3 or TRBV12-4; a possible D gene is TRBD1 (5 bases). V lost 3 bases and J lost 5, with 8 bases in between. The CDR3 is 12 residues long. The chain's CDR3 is CASSLSRDEQYF. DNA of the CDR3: TGTGCCAGCAGTTTGAGCAGGGACGAGCAGTACTTC.

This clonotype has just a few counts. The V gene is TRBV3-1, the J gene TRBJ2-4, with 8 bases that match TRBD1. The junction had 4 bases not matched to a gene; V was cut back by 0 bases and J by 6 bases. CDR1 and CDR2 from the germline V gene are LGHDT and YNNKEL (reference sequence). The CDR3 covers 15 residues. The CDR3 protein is CASSQDRRGRNIQYF. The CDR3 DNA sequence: TGTGCCAGCAGCCAAGACCGCAGGGGGCGAAACATTCAGTACTTC.

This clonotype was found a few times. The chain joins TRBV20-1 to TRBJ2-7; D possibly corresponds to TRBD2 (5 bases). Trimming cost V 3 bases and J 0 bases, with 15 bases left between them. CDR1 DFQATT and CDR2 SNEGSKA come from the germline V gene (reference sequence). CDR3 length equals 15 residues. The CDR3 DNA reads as TGCAGTGCTAGTCAGTTAAGCGGTAGCTCCTACGAGCAGTACTTC. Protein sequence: CSASQLSGSSYEQYF.

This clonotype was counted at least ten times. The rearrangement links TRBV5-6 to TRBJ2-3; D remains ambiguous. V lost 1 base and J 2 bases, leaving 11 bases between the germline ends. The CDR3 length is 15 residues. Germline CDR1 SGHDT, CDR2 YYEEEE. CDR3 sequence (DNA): TGTGCCAGCAGCTTGAGGCGGACCTCCACAGATACGCAGTATTTT. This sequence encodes CASSLRRTSTDTQYF. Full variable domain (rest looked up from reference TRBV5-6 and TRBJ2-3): DAGVTQSPTHLIKTRGQQVTLRCSPKSGHDTVSWYQQALGQGPQFIFQYYEEEERQRGNFPDRFSGHQFPNYSSELNVNALLLGDSALYLCASSLRRTSTDTQYFGPGTRLTVL.

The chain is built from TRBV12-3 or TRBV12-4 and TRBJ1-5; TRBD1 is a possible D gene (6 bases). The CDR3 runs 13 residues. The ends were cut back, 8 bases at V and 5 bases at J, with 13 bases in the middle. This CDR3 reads CASCRGGDQPQHF. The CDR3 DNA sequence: TGTGCCAGCTGTAGGGGGGGGGATCAGCCCCAGCATTTT.

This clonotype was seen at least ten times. The CDR3 sequence: CASSYSTDQPQHF. The CDR3 DNA follows: TGTGCCAGCAGTTACTCAACAGATCAGCCCCAGCATTTT. The chain links TRBV6-6 to TRBJ1-5, with D unresolved. V lost 0 bases and J 5 bases, leaving 5 bases between the germline ends. The CDR3 is made up of 13 amino acids. Per germline, CDR1 MNHNY and CDR2 SVGAGI (reference sequence).

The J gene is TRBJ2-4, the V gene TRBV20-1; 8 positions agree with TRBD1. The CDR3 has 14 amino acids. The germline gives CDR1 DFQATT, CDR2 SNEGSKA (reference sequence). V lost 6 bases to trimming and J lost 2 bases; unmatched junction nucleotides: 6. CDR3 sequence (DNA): TGCAGTGCCCCGACAGGGGCCACCAAAAACATTCAGTACTTC. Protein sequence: CSAPTGATKNIQYF.

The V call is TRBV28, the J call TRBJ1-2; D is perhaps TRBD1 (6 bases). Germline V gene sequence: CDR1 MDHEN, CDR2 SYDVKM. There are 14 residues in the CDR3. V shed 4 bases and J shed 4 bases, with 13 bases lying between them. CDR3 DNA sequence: TGTGCCAGCAGTTCCTCCGACAGGTTCTATGGCTACACCTTC. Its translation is CASSSSDRFYGYTF.

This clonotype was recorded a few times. CDR3 loop: CASSLGGGTTGELFF. CDR3 sequence (DNA): TGTGCCAGCAGTTTAGGGGGAGGGACCACCGGGGAGCTGTTTTTT. V gene TRBV27 combines with J gene TRBJ2-2, with 7 bases identical to TRBD2. CDR3 length equals 15 residues. The germline gives CDR1 MNHEY, CDR2 SMNVEV (reference sequence). Trimming took 2 bases from V and 4 from J; bases not matched to a gene: 4.

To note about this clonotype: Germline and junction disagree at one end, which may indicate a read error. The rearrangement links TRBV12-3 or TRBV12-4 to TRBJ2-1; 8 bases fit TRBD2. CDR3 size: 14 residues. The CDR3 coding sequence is TGTGCCAGCAGTTCCCGGGGGGGCTACAATGAGGAGTTCTTC. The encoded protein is CASSSRGGYNEEFF.

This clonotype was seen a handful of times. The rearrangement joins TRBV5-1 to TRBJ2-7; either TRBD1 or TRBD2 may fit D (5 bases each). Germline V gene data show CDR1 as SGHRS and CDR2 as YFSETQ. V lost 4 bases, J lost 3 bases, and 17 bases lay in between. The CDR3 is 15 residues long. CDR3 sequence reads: CASSGPGTENYEQYF. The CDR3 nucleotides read TGCGCCAGCAGCGGTCCCGGGACGGAAAACTACGAGCAGTACTTC.

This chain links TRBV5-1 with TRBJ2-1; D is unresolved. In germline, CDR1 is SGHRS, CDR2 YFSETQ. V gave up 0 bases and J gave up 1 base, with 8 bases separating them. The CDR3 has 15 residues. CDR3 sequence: CASSLGQDSYNEQFF. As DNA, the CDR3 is TGCGCCAGCAGCTTGGGACAAGATTCCTACAATGAGCAGTTCTTC.

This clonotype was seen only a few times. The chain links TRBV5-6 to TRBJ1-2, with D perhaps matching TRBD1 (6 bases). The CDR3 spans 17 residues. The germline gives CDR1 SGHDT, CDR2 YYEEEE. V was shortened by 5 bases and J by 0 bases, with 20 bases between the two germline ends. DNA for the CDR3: TGTGCCAGCAGGGAACAGGGAAAAGGATCCCCTAACTATGGCTACACCTTC. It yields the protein CASREQGKGSPNYGYTF.